This TCR beta chain was sequenced for a study of CD8+ T cells in alopecia areata. This clone turned up a few times. The trim removed 2 bases at V and 1 base at J, leaving 1 base unmatched. This CDR3 has 15 amino acids. Germline CDR1 and CDR2: KGHSH and LQKENI. Extracted RNA was reverse transcribed into cDNA, the sequencing template. Clones were read by immunoSEQ multiplex PCR, and TCRdb kept only the in-frame ones, dropping some. The data hold more than 75,000 clones, with approximately 42% observed a single time. The sequenced sample consisted of CD4+ T cells sorted from blood. The J gene is TRBJ2-3, the V gene TRBV18; 9 bases fit TRBD2. The sequence was obtained from a human donor with alopecia areata. CDR3 nucleotide sequence: TGTGCCAGCTCACCATGGACTAGCGGCACAGATACGCAGTATTTT. This encodes CASSPWTSGTDTQYF.